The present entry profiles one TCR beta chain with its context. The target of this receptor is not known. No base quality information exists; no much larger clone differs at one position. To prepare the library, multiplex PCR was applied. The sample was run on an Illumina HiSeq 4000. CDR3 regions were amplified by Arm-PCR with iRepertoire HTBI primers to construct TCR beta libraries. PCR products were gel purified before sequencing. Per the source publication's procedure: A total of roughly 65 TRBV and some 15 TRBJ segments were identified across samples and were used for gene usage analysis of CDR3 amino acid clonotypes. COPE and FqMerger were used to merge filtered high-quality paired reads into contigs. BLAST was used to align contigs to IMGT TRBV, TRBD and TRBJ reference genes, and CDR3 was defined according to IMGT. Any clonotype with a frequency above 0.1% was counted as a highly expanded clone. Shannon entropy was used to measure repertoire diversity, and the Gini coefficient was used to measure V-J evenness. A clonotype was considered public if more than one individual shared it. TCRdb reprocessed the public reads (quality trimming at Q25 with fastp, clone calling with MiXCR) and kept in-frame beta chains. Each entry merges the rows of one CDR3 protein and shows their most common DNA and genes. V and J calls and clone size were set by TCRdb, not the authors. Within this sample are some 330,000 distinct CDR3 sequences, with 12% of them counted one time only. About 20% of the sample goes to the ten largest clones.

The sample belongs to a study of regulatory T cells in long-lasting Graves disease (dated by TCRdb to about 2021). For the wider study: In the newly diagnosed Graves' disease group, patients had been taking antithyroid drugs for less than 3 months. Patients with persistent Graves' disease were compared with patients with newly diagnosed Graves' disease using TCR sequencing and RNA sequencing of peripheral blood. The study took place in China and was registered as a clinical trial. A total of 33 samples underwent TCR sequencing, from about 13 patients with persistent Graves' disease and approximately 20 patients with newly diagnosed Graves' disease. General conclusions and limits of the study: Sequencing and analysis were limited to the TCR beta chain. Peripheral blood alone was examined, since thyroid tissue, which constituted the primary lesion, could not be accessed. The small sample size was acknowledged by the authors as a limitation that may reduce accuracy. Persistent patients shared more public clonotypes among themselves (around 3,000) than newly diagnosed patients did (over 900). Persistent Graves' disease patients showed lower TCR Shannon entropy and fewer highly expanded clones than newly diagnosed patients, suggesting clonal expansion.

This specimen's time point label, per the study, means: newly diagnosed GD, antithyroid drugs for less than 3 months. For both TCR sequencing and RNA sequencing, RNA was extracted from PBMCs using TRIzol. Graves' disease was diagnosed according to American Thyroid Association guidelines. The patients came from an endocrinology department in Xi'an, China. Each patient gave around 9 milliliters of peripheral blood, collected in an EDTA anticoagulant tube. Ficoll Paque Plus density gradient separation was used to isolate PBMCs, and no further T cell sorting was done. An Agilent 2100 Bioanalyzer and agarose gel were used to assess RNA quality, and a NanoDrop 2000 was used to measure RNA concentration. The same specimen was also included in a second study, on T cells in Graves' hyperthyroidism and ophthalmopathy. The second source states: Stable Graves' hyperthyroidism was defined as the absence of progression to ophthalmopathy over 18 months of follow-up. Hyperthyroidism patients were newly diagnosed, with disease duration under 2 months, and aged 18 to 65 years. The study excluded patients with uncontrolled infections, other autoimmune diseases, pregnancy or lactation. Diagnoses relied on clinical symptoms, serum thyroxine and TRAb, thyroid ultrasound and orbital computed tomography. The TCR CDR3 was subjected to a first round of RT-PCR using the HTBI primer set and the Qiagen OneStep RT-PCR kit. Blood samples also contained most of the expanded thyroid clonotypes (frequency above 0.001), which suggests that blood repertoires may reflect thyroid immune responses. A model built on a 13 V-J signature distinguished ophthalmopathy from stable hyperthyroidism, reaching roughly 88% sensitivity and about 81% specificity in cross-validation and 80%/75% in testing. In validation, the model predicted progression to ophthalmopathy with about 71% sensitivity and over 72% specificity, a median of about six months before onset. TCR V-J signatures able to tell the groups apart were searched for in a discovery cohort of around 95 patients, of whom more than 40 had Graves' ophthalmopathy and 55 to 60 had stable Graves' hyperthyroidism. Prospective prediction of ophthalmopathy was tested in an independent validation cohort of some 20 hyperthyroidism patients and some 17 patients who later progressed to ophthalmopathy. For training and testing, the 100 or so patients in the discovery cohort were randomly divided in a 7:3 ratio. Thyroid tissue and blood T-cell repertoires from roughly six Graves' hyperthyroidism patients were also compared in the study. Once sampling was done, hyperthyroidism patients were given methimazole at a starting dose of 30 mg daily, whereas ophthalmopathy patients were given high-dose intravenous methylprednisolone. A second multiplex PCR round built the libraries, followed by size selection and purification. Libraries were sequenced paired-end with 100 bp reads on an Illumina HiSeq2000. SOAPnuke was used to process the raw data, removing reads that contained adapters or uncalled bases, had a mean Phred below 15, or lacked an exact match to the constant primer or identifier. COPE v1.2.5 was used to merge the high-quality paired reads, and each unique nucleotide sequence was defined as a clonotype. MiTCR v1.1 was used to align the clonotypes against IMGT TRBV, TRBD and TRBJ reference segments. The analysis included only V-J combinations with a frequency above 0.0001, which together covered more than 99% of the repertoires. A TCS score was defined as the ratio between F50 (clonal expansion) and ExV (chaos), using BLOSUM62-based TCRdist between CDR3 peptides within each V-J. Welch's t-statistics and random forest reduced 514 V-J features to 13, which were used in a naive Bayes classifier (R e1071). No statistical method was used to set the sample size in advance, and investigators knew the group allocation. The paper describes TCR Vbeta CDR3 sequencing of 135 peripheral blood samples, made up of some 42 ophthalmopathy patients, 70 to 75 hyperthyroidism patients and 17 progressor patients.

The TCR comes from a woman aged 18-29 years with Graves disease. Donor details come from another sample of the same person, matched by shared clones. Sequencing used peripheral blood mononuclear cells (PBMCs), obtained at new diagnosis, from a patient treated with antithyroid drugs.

Here is the DNA: TGTGCCAGCAGCCAAGATCTCAGGACTTCGCGGGGCTACACCTTC. It translates as CASSQDLRTSRGYTF. The rearrangement combines TRBV14 with TRBJ1-2, with the D gene call left open. The CDR3, from cysteine to phenylalanine, totals 15 residues. This entry keeps only the CDR3 DNA: 45 bases, framed from base 1. Sequences SGHDN (CDR1) and FVKESK (CDR2) are obtained from the germline V gene. V gives up 0 bases and J gives up 8 bases, and the segment between their germline ends measures 16 bases.